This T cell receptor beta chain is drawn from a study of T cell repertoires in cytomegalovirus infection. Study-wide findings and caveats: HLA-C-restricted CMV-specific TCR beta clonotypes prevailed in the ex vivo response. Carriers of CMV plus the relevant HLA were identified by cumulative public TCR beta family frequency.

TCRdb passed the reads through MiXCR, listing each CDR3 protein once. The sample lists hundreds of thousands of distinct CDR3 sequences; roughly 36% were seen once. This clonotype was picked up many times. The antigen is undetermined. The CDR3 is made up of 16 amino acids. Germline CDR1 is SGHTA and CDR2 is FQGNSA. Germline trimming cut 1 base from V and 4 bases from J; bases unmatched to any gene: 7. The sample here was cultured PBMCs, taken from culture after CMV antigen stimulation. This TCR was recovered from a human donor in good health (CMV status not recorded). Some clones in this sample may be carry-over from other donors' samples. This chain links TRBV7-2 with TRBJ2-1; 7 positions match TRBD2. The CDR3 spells CASSLVLVAGYNEQFF. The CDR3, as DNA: TGTGCCAGCAGCTTAGTTTTGGTAGCGGGTTACAATGAGCAGTTCTTC.